This T cell receptor (beta chain) was captured in a study of CD8 T cells in ankylosing spondylitis. Making the TCR beta libraries involved quantitative 5'-RACE with molecular barcodes. TCRdb redid the calling of the 5' RACE reads with MiXCR, one entry per CDR3 protein. The profile shows a few hundred thousand distinct CDR3 sequences, about 20% of them singletons. Overall study findings and caveats: Roughly eight highly homologous variants made up a TCR beta motif that seemed to typify ankylosing spondylitis blood. Significantly higher representation of disease-linked clones was reported for matched ankylosing spondylitis synovial fluid.

The CDR3 runs to 15 residues. Germline V gene data show CDR1 as SGHDN and CDR2 as FVKESK. Trimming at V came to 6 bases and at J to 0 bases, leaving 6 bases not matched to a gene. About this clonotype itself: Its antigen remains unidentified.

The source is a female donor with ankylosing spondylitis or in good health (not recorded which). The J gene is TRBJ2-3, the V gene TRBV14, with 7 bases fitting TRBD1. Sequencing was done on a sample of blood, either unsorted or a sorted T cell fraction (not recorded which). The CDR3 region is CASSRDRASTDTQYF. The CDR3 DNA reads as TGTGCCAGCAGTCGAGACAGGGCCAGCACAGATACGCAGTATTTT.